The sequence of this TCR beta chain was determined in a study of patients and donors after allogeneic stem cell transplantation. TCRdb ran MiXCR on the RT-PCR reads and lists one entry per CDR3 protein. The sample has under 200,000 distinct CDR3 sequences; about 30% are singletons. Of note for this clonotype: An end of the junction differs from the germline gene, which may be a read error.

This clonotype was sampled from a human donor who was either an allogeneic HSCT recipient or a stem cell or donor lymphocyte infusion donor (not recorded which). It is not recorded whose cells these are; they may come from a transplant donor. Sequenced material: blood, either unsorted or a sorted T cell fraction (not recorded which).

This CDR3 reads CASGQDVPWETQYF. The CDR3 bases are TGCGCCAGCGGCCAAGATGTCCCCTGGGAGACCCAGTACTTC. V and J are TRBV4-1 and TRBJ2-5; D is ambiguous. Germline CDR1 MGHRA, CDR2 YSYEKL. The length of the CDR3 is 14 residues.